This TCR beta chain is from a study of T-cell memory formation after mild COVID-19. In the study overall: TCR clusters were largely donor specific.

MiXCR was run by TCRdb on the 5' RACE reads, yielding one entry per CDR3 protein. The sample has some 320,000 distinct CDR3 sequences, around 15% seen once. General study results and limits: Confirmation was lacking for SARS-CoV-2 specificity of second-wave clones that peaked on day 37. Clones contracting day 15 to 85 were balanced CD4/CD8; later expanders leaned CD4+.

This clonotype was observed a handful of times. The antigen is unknown. Germline-derived CDR1 and CDR2 are SGHVS and FQNEAQ. This CDR3 region has 15 residues. V was clipped by 1 base and J by 6 bases, with 13 bases between them. The chain has TRBV7-8 and TRBJ1-5; the D gene is possibly TRBD1 (5 bases). Specimen: PBMCs or a T cell subset sorted from them (not recorded which). The TCR comes from a man aged 18 to 29 who had mild COVID-19 (a few samples of this study predate the infection). Cell type and time point are not known. In DNA form, the CDR3 reads TGTGCCAGCAGCTTAGTCTGGGGGAACAGTCAGCCCCAGCATTTT. This translates into CASSLVWGNSQPQHF. Looking up the rest from reference TRBV7-8 and TRBJ1-5 gives the full variable domain: GAGVSQSPRYKVAKRGQDVALRCDPISGHVSLFWYQQALGQGPEFLTYFQNEAQLDKSGLPSDRFFAERPEGSVSTLKIQRTQQEDSAVYLCASSLVWGNSQPQHFGDGTRLSIL.